Each of the 31 T cell receptor beta chains below was sequenced from the same sample in a study of T cell repertoires in cytomegalovirus infection. One entry per CDR3 protein, called by TCRdb with MiXCR from the reads. The sample holds 300,000 or so distinct CDR3 sequences, roughly 24% seen once. The sequencing input was PBMCs. All receptors derive from a human donor in good health (CMV status not recorded). Some clones in this sample may be carry-over from other donors' samples.

In this sample, this clonotype turned up a few times. The chain employs TRBV29-1 and TRBJ2-1; D not resolved. The germline V gene has CDR1 SQVTM and CDR2 ANQGSEA. Trimming took 7 bases from V and 3 from J, leaving 10 bases between them. CDR3 length: 12 amino acids. The CDR3 DNA reads TGCAGCGCCGCCTGGAACTACAATGAGCAGTTCTTC. This encodes CSAAWNYNEQFF.

This CDR3 reads CASSLSGGGSYEQYF. The CDR3 coding sequence is TGTGCCAGCAGTCTTAGCGGGGGGGGGTCCTACGAGCAGTACTTC. The chain couples TRBV7-6 to TRBJ2-7; 11 nucleotides agree with TRBD2. J gave up 1 base and V 6 bases, and 5 bases lay outside the gene matches. The CDR3 is made up of 15 amino acids. Germline V gene data show CDR1 as SGHVS and CDR2 as FNYEAQ. Looking up the rest from reference TRBV7-6 and TRBJ2-7 gives the full variable domain: GAGVSQSPRYKVTKRGQDVALRCDPISGHVSLYWYRQALGQGPEFLTYFNYEAQQDKSGLPNDRFSAERPEGSISTLTIQRTEQRDSAMYRCASSLSGGGSYEQYFGPGTRLTVT.

The J gene is TRBJ2-7, the V gene TRBV6-5; D is ambiguous. The CDR3 contains 15 residues. Germline V gene sequence: CDR1 MNHEY, CDR2 SVGAGI. V lost 2 bases and J 1 base, leaving 12 bases between the germline ends. The CDR3 sequence is CASSYQVTVSYEQYF. CDR3 nucleotides: TGTGCCAGCAGTTACCAGGTAACGGTATCCTACGAGCAGTACTTC.

There are many counts of this clonotype. V usage is TRBV12-3 or TRBV12-4 and J usage is TRBJ1-1, with no clear D. Trimming took 5 bases from V and 1 from J, leaving 11 bases between them. The CDR3 has 14 amino acids. The CDR3 nucleotides read TGTGCCAGCAGTCTTCAGGCCGGGAACACTGAAGCTTTCTTT. Translating it yields CASSLQAGNTEAFF.

This clonotype showed up just a few times. The J gene is TRBJ2-4, the V gene TRBV20-1; D is perhaps TRBD1 (5 bases). The CDR3 totals 15 residues. Trimming removed 0 bases at V and 1 base at J, with 10 bases between. From germline, CDR1 is DFQATT and CDR2 SNEGSKA (reference sequence). As DNA, the CDR3 is TGCAGTGCTAGAGATCGGGCAGGGGCCAAAAACATTCAGTACTTC. Translation: CSARDRAGAKNIQYF.

The chain couples TRBV5-4 to TRBJ2-2; TRBD2 is a possible D gene (6 bases). This CDR3 contains 15 residues. Germline V gene lookup returns CDR1 SGHNT and CDR2 YYREEE (reference sequence). The V gene lost 4 bases and the J gene lost 4 bases, with 14 bases spanning the gap. The CDR3 bases are TGTGCCAGCAGCCTTCCGGGAGCGGTCACCGGGGAGCTGTTTTTT. Translating gives CASSLPGAVTGELFF.

Concerning this clonotype itself: Given a much more abundant clone one base away, this may be a read error. The genes are TRBV7-2 and TRBJ2-5, with D possibly called TRBD1 or TRBD2 (5 bases each). CDR3 length equals 14 residues. Germline lookup yields CDR1 SGHTA and CDR2 FQGNSA. CDR3 protein: CASSSGTEQETLYF. The CDR3 DNA reads as TGTGCCAGCAGCTCCGGGACGGAGCAAGAGACCCTGTACTTC.

This chain connects TRBV9 to TRBJ1-2; 7 bases align to TRBD1. Per germline, CDR1 SGDLS and CDR2 YYNGEE. CDR3 length: 15 amino acids. Trimming cost V 0 bases and J 8 bases; bases outside gene matches: 10. CDR3 residues: CASSVEGQQSVGYTF. In DNA, the CDR3 is TGTGCCAGCAGCGTAGAGGGACAGCAGAGTGTGGGCTACACCTTC.

The chain links TRBV28 to TRBJ1-1; 8 bases fit TRBD1. This CDR3 is built from 13 residues. Germline V gives CDR1 MDHEN, CDR2 SYDVKM. Losses at the gene ends were 10 bases for V and 0 bases for J; bases not matched to a gene: 4. CDR3: CATHRGMNTEAFF. CDR3 DNA sequence: TGTGCCACGCACAGGGGGATGAACACTGAAGCTTTCTTT.

Only a few counts were recorded for this clonotype. The chain employs TRBV5-1 and TRBJ2-1; D could derive from TRBD1 or TRBD2 (5 bases each). CDR1 is SGHRS and CDR2 is YFSETQ in the germline V gene. Trimming left V 4 bases short and J 6 bases short, with 14 bases between. The CDR3 is made up of 14 amino acids. The CDR3 bases are TGCGCCAGCAGCCGTAGGGACCCGCCCAATGAGCAGTTCTTC. Translation gives CASSRRDPPNEQFF.

This clonotype showed up just a few times. The V and J genes are TRBV27 and TRBJ1-1, with a weak D call TRBD1 (5 bases). V gave up 7 bases and J gave up 7 bases, with 22 bases separating them. The CDR3 loop spans 15 amino acids. Germline V gene lookup returns CDR1 MNHEY and CDR2 SMNVEV (reference sequence). CDR3 sequence (DNA): TGTGCCAGCACCGCGTGGGGGGAAGATACTGATGAAGCTTTCTTT. This gives the protein CASTAWGEDTDEAFF.

V and J are TRBV29-1 and TRBJ2-3, with D perhaps assigned TRBD1 or TRBD2 (6 bases each). This CDR3 spans 14 amino acids. Trimming removed 6 bases at V and 3 bases at J, with 16 bases between. Germline V gene lookup returns CDR1 SQVTM and CDR2 ANQGSEA. The CDR3 DNA follows: TGCAGCGTCTCCGGAGGGGGTTCTACAGATACGCAGTATTTT. Translated: CSVSGGGSTDTQYF.

This clonotype was observed once. The chain carries TRBV7-2 and TRBJ2-2; D possibly corresponds to TRBD1 (6 bases). CDR1 and CDR2 (germline): SGHTA, FQGNSA. V lost 2 bases and J lost 5, with 9 bases in between. The CDR3 runs 14 residues. Here the CDR3 reads CASSLPGHTGELFF. CDR3 nucleotide sequence: TGTGCCAGCAGCTTACCGGGACATACCGGGGAGCTGTTTTTT.

V gene TRBV10-3 combines with J gene TRBJ1-3; D unclear. The CDR3 is 11 residues long. Germline lookup yields CDR1 ENHRY and CDR2 SYGVKD. With 6 bases removed from V and 2 bases from J, the gap between germline ends came to 2 bases. The CDR3 here is CAIRTGNTIYF. In nucleotides, the CDR3 is TGTGCCATCAGGACTGGAAACACCATATATTTT.

A few counts support this clonotype. This chain joins TRBV10-3 and TRBJ1-1, with D possibly matching TRBD1 (5 bases). The CDR3 length is 12 residues. The germline gives CDR1 ENHRY, CDR2 SYGVKD. V was cut by 10 bases and J by 4 bases, with 13 bases left in between. As DNA, the CDR3 is TGTGCCACCACAGGCTTGAGCACTGAAGCTTTCTTT. It specifies CATTGLSTEAFF.

This clonotype was found a few times. The rearrangement joins TRBV28 to TRBJ2-7, with a tentative D call TRBD2 (5 bases). The length of the CDR3 is 15 residues. Between the trimmed V and J ends, which lost 3 bases and 7 bases, there was a span of 19 bases. The germline CDR1 and CDR2 sequences are MDHEN and SYDVKM. Here the CDR3 reads CASSLVPRGLGEQYF. As DNA, the CDR3 is TGTGCCAGCAGTTTGGTTCCCCGAGGGCTGGGGGAGCAGTACTTC.

This chain links TRBV20-1 with TRBJ1-1; D may be TRBD1 (6 bases). CDR1 is DFQATT, CDR2 SNEGSKA, per germline (reference sequence). V was clipped by 6 bases and J by 3 bases, with 17 bases between them. The CDR3 has 14 amino acids. The CDR3 here is CSANLQGPHTEAFF. CDR3 nucleotide sequence: TGCAGTGCCAACCTACAGGGTCCGCACACTGAAGCTTTCTTT.

This rearrangement joins TRBV25-1 to TRBJ1-6; no firm D call. V gave up 3 bases and J gave up 8 bases, with 11 bases separating them. Germline V CDR1 and CDR2: MGHDK, SYGVNS. The CDR3 length is 14 residues. The CDR3 DNA follows: TGTGCCAGCAGTGATCGGAGGCCTTATTCACCCCTCCACTTT. Amino acids: CASSDRRPYSPLHF. The full variable domain, in which reference TRBV25-1 and TRBJ1-6 provide the parts outside the CDR3, is EADIYQTPRYLVIGTGKKITLECSQTMGHDKMYWYQQDPGMELHLIHYSYGVNSTEKGDLSSESTVSRIRTEHFPLTLESARPSHTSQYLCASSDRRPYSPLHFGNGTRLTVT.

This chain joins TRBV28 and TRBJ2-5; TRBD2 matches at 7 bases. This CDR3 has 13 residues. Germline values: CDR1 MDHEN, CDR2 SYDVKM. J gave up 5 bases and V 6 bases, and 6 bases lay outside the gene matches. In nucleotides, the CDR3 is TGTGCCAGCAGGGACGCAGCGGGGGAGACCCAGTACTTC. Translation gives CASRDAAGETQYF.

This clonotype was observed many times. The chain has TRBV6-2 or TRBV6-3 and TRBJ2-2, with D hard to call. Germline-derived CDR1 and CDR2 are MNHEY and SVGEGT. The CDR3 is made up of 14 amino acids. Trimming removed 2 bases from V and 3 bases from J, with 7 bases in between. The CDR3 DNA sequence: TGTGCCAGCAGTTACCCCCCAGACACCGGGGAGCTGTTTTTT. As protein: CASSYPPDTGELFF.

The chain combines TRBV6-5 with TRBJ2-7, with 9 bases aligning to TRBD1. The V gene's germline CDR1 is MNHEY and CDR2 SVGAGI. V shed 4 bases, J shed 3 bases, and the junction held 4 bases outside the gene matches. This CDR3 has 14 amino acids. CDR3 sequence reads: CASSSNRGLYEQYF. The DNA of the CDR3 is TGTGCCAGCAGTTCTAACAGGGGGCTCTACGAGCAGTACTTC.

The genes are TRBV4-2 and TRBJ2-4; 10 bases align to TRBD2. This CDR3 is built from 18 residues. J gave up 7 bases and V 0 bases, and 12 bases lay outside the gene matches. The germline gives CDR1 LGHNA, CDR2 YNFKEQ. This CDR3 is CASSQEGALAGAGNIQYF. CDR3 nucleotides: TGTGCCAGCAGCCAAGAGGGCGCCCTAGCGGGAGCTGGGAACATTCAGTACTTC.

This clonotype was counted at least ten times. The V gene is TRBV28, the J gene TRBJ2-3; D gene unclear. Trimming removed 5 bases from V and 4 bases from J, with 7 bases in between. This CDR3 has 12 residues. Germline V gene sequence: CDR1 MDHEN, CDR2 SYDVKM. The CDR3 DNA sequence: TGTGCCAGCAGTCTACCGTCAGATACGCAGTATTTT. This codes for CASSLPSDTQYF.

This clonotype has a count of ten or more. V usage is TRBV7-8 and J usage is TRBJ1-5; D is possibly TRBD1 (6 bases). From germline, CDR1 is SGHVS and CDR2 FQNEAQ. The CDR3 is 15 residues long. The V end was cut by 3 bases, the J end by 2 bases, with 11 bases between. The chain's CDR3 is CASSLGGWGNQPQHF. The CDR3 DNA reads TGTGCCAGCAGCTTGGGGGGCTGGGGCAATCAGCCCCAGCATTTT.

This clonotype was recorded only once. The genes are TRBV20-1 and TRBJ2-1; 7 bases are a match to TRBD2. The CDR3 spans 15 residues. Germline-derived CDR1 and CDR2 are DFQATT and SNEGSKA (reference sequence). J lost 4 bases, V lost 5 bases, and 11 bases had no gene match. Here the CDR3 reads CSAGKAKGGYNEQFF. The CDR3 bases are TGCAGTGCTGGGAAGGCGAAGGGAGGGTACAATGAGCAGTTCTTC.

The sample holds a few counts of this clonotype. The chain carries TRBV15 and TRBJ2-6; a weak D match, TRBD1 (6 bases). This CDR3 is 19 amino acids long. The germline CDR1 and CDR2 sequences are LNHNV and YYDKDF (reference sequence). V was cut by 5 bases and J by 0 bases, with 20 bases left in between. CDR3 coding DNA: TGTGCCACCAGCTCGAGGGAAGGACAGCTCTCCTCTGGGGCCAACGTCCTGACTTTC. It is translated as CATSSREGQLSSGANVLTF.

The chain recombines TRBV12-3 or TRBV12-4 with TRBJ2-3; D unresolved. The CDR3 spans 13 residues. V dropped 4 bases and J dropped 3 bases, with 8 bases sitting between them. CDR3 bases: TGTGCCAGCAGTTCCCAGAGTACAGATACGCAGTATTTT. This translates into CASSSQSTDTQYF.

This clonotype was observed at least ten times. Here the CDR3 DNA reads TGTGCCATCAATCCGGGACAGGGCTTGTACGAGCAGTACTTC. As protein: CAINPGQGLYEQYF. The chain uses TRBV10-3 and TRBJ2-7, with 9 bases matching TRBD1. The CDR3 is 14 residues long. The V gene's germline CDR1 is ENHRY and CDR2 SYGVKD. With V trimmed by 7 bases and J by 4 bases, 8 bases remained unmatched.

This clonotype was recorded once. One end of the junction is discordant with germline, which a read error may explain. The chain carries TRBV5-1 and TRBJ1-1; perhaps TRBD1 as D (5 bases). The CDR3 runs 15 residues. Looked up from germline, CDR1 is SGHRS and CDR2 is YFSETQ. CDR3 sequence reads: CASGFRTIRGGEAFF. CDR3 in DNA: TGCGCCAGCGGCTTTCGGACAATTCGAGGCGGTGAAGCTTTCTTT.

The chain links TRBV6-6 to TRBJ2-2, with TRBD2 matching over 11 bases. V dropped 2 bases and J dropped 1; count of bases not matched to a gene: 6. The CDR3 totals 18 residues. Germline V lookup: CDR1 MNHNY, CDR2 SVGAGI (reference sequence). This CDR3 is CASSYLSGTSGNTGELFF. CDR3 sequence (DNA): TGTGCCAGCAGTTACCTATCTGGGACTAGCGGGAACACCGGGGAGCTGTTTTTT.

There are many counts of this clonotype. V and J are TRBV7-2 and TRBJ2-1, with D perhaps TRBD1 or TRBD2 (6 bases each). The CDR3 sequence is 17 residues long. The germline V and J ends were trimmed by 1 base and 0 bases, with 13 bases remaining between them. CDR1 is SGHTA and CDR2 is FQGNSA in the germline V gene. This CDR3 reads CASSLVGGWSSYNEQFF. In nucleotides, the CDR3 is TGTGCCAGCAGCTTAGTAGGGGGGTGGAGCTCCTACAATGAGCAGTTCTTC. Filled out from reference TRBV7-2 and TRBJ2-1, the complete variable domain reads GAGVSQSPSNKVTEKGKDVELRCDPISGHTALYWYRQSLGQGLEFLIYFQGNSAPDKSGLPSDRFSAERTGGSVSTLTIQRTQQEDSAVYLCASSLVGGWSSYNEQFFGPGTRLTVL.